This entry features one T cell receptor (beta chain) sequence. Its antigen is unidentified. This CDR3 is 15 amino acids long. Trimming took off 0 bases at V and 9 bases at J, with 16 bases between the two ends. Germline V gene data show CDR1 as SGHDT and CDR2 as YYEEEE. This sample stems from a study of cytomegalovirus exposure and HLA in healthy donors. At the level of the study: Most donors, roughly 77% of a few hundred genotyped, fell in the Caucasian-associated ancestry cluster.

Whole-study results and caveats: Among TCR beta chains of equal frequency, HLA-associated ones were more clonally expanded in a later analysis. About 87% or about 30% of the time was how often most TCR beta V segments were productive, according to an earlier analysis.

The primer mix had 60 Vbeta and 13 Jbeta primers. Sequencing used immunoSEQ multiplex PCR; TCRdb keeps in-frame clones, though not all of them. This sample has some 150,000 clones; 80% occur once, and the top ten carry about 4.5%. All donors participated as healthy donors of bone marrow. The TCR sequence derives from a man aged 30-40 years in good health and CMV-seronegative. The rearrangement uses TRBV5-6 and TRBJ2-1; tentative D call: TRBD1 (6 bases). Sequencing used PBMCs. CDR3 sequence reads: CASSLDPQGFSEQFF. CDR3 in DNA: TGTGCCAGCAGCTTGGACCCACAGGGATTCAGTGAGCAGTTCTTC.